Presented here are 19 T cell receptor beta chains from one specimen sequenced in a study of early T cells in non-severe SARS-CoV-2 infection. Via MiXCR, TCRdb re-called the 5' RACE reads, giving one row per CDR3 protein. There are 65,000 to 95,000 distinct CDR3 sequences in the sample; around 5% occur only once, and roughly 6.6% lies in the top ten. The sequenced sample was whole blood, obtained at baseline. These receptors all stem from an adult who was a healthcare worker with PCR-confirmed SARS-CoV-2 infection or an uninfected control (not recorded which).

This sequence joins TRBV5-1 and TRBJ1-5; D is unresolved. The V and J ends lost 4 bases and 7 bases respectively, with 15 bases between them. This CDR3 has 14 amino acids. Germline CDR1 SGHRS, CDR2 YFSETQ. The CDR3, as DNA: TGCGCCAGCAGCCCGGACGGACCTTTACAGCCCCAGCATTTT. Protein sequence: CASSPDGPLQPQHF. Complete variable domain (other parts from reference TRBV5-1 and TRBJ1-5): KAGVTQTPRYLIKTRGQQVTLSCSPISGHRSVSWYQQTPGQGLQFLFEYFSETQRNKGNFPGRFSGRQFSNSRSEMNVSTLELGDSALYLCASSPDGPLQPQHFGDGTRLSIL.

This clonotype has only a few counts. The chain combines TRBV3-1 with TRBJ1-6, with D tentatively TRBD1 (6 bases). CDR1 LGHDT and CDR2 YNNKEL come from the germline V gene (reference sequence). This CDR3 is built from 18 residues. V was clipped by 0 bases and J by 2 bases, with 14 bases between them. In nucleotides, the CDR3 is TGTGCCAGCAGCCAAGATCTTAGTACAGGGACCTATAATTCACCCCTCCACTTT. Residues: CASSQDLSTGTYNSPLHF.

This clonotype has ten or more counts. The chain uses TRBV10-2 and TRBJ2-1; tentative D call: TRBD2 (6 bases). Germline-derived CDR1 and CDR2 are WSHSY and SAAADI. V dropped 6 bases and J dropped 4 bases, with 28 bases sitting between them. This CDR3 spans 19 amino acids. The CDR3: CASRVDARDLTLFYNEQFF. The CDR3 DNA sequence: TGCGCCAGCAGAGTGGACGCCCGGGACTTGACCCTCTTTTACAATGAGCAGTTCTTC.

The V gene is TRBV9, the J gene TRBJ2-2; D may be TRBD1 or TRBD2 (5 bases each). The CDR3 is 14 residues long. Germline values: CDR1 SGDLS, CDR2 YYNGEE. Trimming took off 4 bases at V and 1 base at J, with 8 bases between the two ends. CDR3 region: CASSRDQNTGELFF. In DNA form, the CDR3 reads TGTGCCAGCAGCCGGGACCAGAACACCGGGGAGCTGTTTTTT.

Ten or more counts support this clonotype. The rearrangement joins TRBV25-1 to TRBJ2-7; D uncertain. With 1 base removed from V and 6 bases from J, the gap between germline ends came to 16 bases. Germline CDR1 and CDR2: MGHDK and SYGVNS. The CDR3 runs to 15 residues. CDR3 amino acids: CASSESGYWNGEQYF. CDR3 sequence (DNA): TGTGCCAGCAGTGAATCTGGTTATTGGAATGGCGAGCAGTACTTC.

There are a few counts of this clonotype. The genes are TRBV7-6 and TRBJ1-5; 9 bases align to TRBD1. CDR1 and CDR2 from the germline V gene are SGHVS and FNYEAQ. The CDR3 covers 15 residues. V lost 0 bases to trimming and J lost 10 bases; unmatched junction nucleotides: 7. CDR3 DNA sequence: TGTGCCAGCAGCTTAGCAGATACAGGGGGCCCTCCCCAGCATTTT. Translation gives CASSLADTGGPPQHF.

Only a few counts were recorded for this clonotype. The rearrangement joins TRBV28 to TRBJ2-7, with D possibly matching TRBD2 (6 bases). The CDR3 totals 13 residues. The V end was cut by 6 bases, the J end by 7 bases, with 16 bases between. The V gene's germline CDR1 is MDHEN and CDR2 SYDVKM. For the CDR3, the DNA is TGTGCCAGCAGGTCTCGGGGGAGACGGGAGCAGTACTTC. This encodes CASRSRGRREQYF.

The chain combines TRBV20-1 with TRBJ1-6; D might be TRBD1 (6 bases). From germline, CDR1 is DFQATT and CDR2 SNEGSKA (reference sequence). This CDR3 has 15 amino acids. Trimming took off 0 bases at V and 8 bases at J, with 14 bases between the two ends. The CDR3 sequence is CSAREGAPGDSPLHF. CDR3 DNA sequence: TGCAGTGCTAGAGAGGGGGCTCCGGGGGATTCACCCCTCCACTTT.

This sequence joins TRBV20-1 and TRBJ2-1; 7 positions match TRBD2. The germline CDR1 and CDR2 sequences are DFQATT and SNEGSKA (reference sequence). This CDR3 is built from 16 residues. With 0 bases clipped from V and 5 bases from J, the junction kept 10 bases outside the gene matches. The CDR3, as DNA: TGCAGTGCTAGAGATCCGGGCCTAGCGGCGAACAATGAGCAGTTCTTC. This codes for CSARDPGLAANNEQFF.

A few counts support this clonotype. This chain links TRBV2 with TRBJ2-7; perhaps TRBD2 as D (6 bases). The CDR3 is 14 residues long. The germline V gene encodes CDR1 SNHLY and CDR2 FYNNEI. Trimming took off 6 bases at V and 7 bases at J, with 19 bases between the two ends. CDR3 residues: CASRPLRTAGEQYF. CDR3 bases: TGTGCCAGCAGGCCCCTCCGGACGGCGGGGGAGCAGTACTTC. The variable domain in full, completed from reference TRBV2 and TRBJ2-7, reads EPEVTQTPSHQVTQMGQEVILRCVPISNHLYFYWYRQILGQKVEFLVSFYNNEISEKSEIFDDQFSVERPDGSNFTLKIRSTKLEDSAMYFCASRPLRTAGEQYFGPGTRLTVT.

The chain links TRBV19 to TRBJ2-3; D is unclear. The V end lost 7 bases, the J end lost 4 bases, and 6 bases lay between the germline ends. This CDR3 is 11 amino acids long. The germline V gene encodes CDR1 LNHDA and CDR2 SQIVND (reference sequence). Written as DNA, the CDR3 is TGTGCCAGTACTAGGGCAGATACGCAGTATTTT. Translation gives CASTRADTQYF.

This clonotype was detected ten times or more. V gene TRBV28 combines with J gene TRBJ1-6; TRBD1 matches 8 bases. Germline V gene sequence: CDR1 MDHEN, CDR2 SYDVKM. The CDR3 loop spans 15 amino acids. With V trimmed by 7 bases and J by 9 bases, 11 bases remained unmatched. The CDR3 sequence is CASTEDAGGGSPLHF. In nucleotides, the CDR3 is TGTGCCAGCACCGAGGACGCAGGGGGCGGTTCACCCCTCCACTTT.

This clonotype was found a few times. This chain connects TRBV27 to TRBJ1-1; D not certain. The CDR3 sequence is 14 residues long. Between the trimmed V and J ends, which lost 0 bases and 5 bases, there was a span of 10 bases. Germline V gene sequence: CDR1 MNHEY, CDR2 SMNVEV (reference sequence). CDR3 sequence (DNA): TGTGCCAGCAGTTTATCGGGTTTCGGGACTGAAGCTTTCTTT. Protein: CASSLSGFGTEAFF.

This clonotype was seen repeatedly, ten times or more. V gene TRBV6-5 combines with J gene TRBJ2-5; 9 bases agree with TRBD1. The CDR3 contains 13 residues. CDR1 and CDR2 from the germline V gene are MNHEY and SVGAGI. V lost 6 bases, J lost 7 bases, and 6 bases stayed unmatched. This CDR3 reads CASRRTGDATQYF. The CDR3 DNA is TGTGCCAGCAGACGGACAGGGGACGCGACCCAGTACTTC.

This clonotype was seen only a few times. The V call is TRBV29-1, the J call TRBJ1-1, with TRBD1 matching 7 bases. Germline V gene lookup returns CDR1 SQVTM and CDR2 ANQGSEA. Trimming removed 7 bases from V and 0 bases from J; junction bases left unmatched: 8. CDR3 length: 14 residues. CDR3 bases: TGCAGCGGGAGGGACAGCAGCTTGAACACTGAAGCTTTCTTT. Translation: CSGRDSSLNTEAFF.

V and J are TRBV4-1 and TRBJ2-3, with 9 bases matching TRBD2. V shed 7 bases and J 4 bases; nucleotides not matched to a gene: 6. Germline CDR1 MGHRA, CDR2 YSYEKL. The CDR3 covers 14 residues. In DNA form, the CDR3 reads TGCGCCAGCAACTTAGCGGGAGAAGCAGATACGCAGTATTTT. It encodes CASNLAGEADTQYF.

This clonotype was picked up a small number of times. The V call is TRBV7-9, the J call TRBJ1-2; D is possibly TRBD1 (6 bases). In germline, CDR1 is SEHNR, CDR2 FQNEAQ (reference sequence). The CDR3 spans 13 residues. The ends were cut back, 0 bases at V and 7 bases at J, with 9 bases in the middle. Written as DNA, the CDR3 is TGTGCCAGCAGCTTAGCAGGGGGAAGTGGCTACACCTTC. This gives the protein CASSLAGGSGYTF. The full variable domain, with the rest looked up from reference TRBV7-9 and TRBJ1-2, is DTGVSQNPRHKITKRGQNVTFRCDPISEHNRLYWYRQTLGQGPEFLTYFQNEAQLEKSRLLSDRFSAERPKGSFSTLEIQRTEQGDSAMYLCASSLAGGSGYTFGSGTRLTVV.

The chain employs TRBV12-3 or TRBV12-4 and TRBJ2-1; tentative D call: TRBD2 (5 bases). The CDR3 length is 11 residues. V lost 6 bases and J lost 9, with 9 bases in between. The DNA for the CDR3 is TGTGCCAGCAGCGTCGGGGTTGAGCAGTTCTTC. Translated: CASSVGVEQFF.

This clonotype was counted ten times or more. V is TRBV5-1 and J is TRBJ2-3, with D unresolved. The CDR3 sequence is 12 residues long. Germline values: CDR1 SGHRS, CDR2 YFSETQ. V was pared by 4 bases and J by 0 bases, with 3 bases between. CDR3 sequence (DNA): TGCGCCAGCAGCCCAAGCACAGATACGCAGTATTTT. Residues: CASSPSTDTQYF.